This T cell receptor (beta chain) was captured in a study of early T cells in non-severe SARS-CoV-2 infection. Turning to the study itself: Chains were unpaired, as sequencing was done on bulk RNA from unsorted whole blood. General study findings and limits: Matching with VDJdb favored anti-spike CD8 responses (missing private and CD4 specificities).

The protocol attached unique molecular identifiers to individual cDNA molecules. TCRdb itself ran the 5' RACE reads through MiXCR, one entry per CDR3 protein. This table holds more than 65,000 distinct CDR3 sequences, roughly 15% found once. The CDR3 consists of 14 residues. Per germline, CDR1 SGHVS and CDR2 FQNEAQ. Trimming cost V 5 bases and J 0 bases, with 10 bases left between them. The sample holds a few counts of this clonotype. Its cognate antigen is unknown. The chain links TRBV7-8 to TRBJ1-2; D may be TRBD1 (6 bases). The clonotype originates from an adult who was a healthcare worker with PCR-confirmed SARS-CoV-2 infection or an uninfected control (not recorded which). Source: whole blood, taken at baseline. As DNA, the CDR3 is TGTGCCAGCAGCGCGGGACAATCTAACTATGGCTACACCTTC. Amino acids: CASSAGQSNYGYTF.